This T cell receptor (beta chain) emerged from a study of T cell responses to AZD1222 COVID-19 vaccine. Produced via immunoSEQ multiplex PCR; TCRdb's table is partial and in-frame only. The data contain fewer than 130,000 clones, 81% of them singletons. A note on this clone: Its antigen is not known.

Study results and caveats: The study sampled repertoires only after the peak T cell response. Spike-specific TCR breadth and depth rose after two AZD1222 doses.

This receptor was taken from an adult in good health. The sample was peripheral blood, taken on day 0 of AZD1222 vaccination.

CDR3 sequence: CASSLVWQGNTIYF. The CDR3 DNA follows: TGTGCCAGCAGCTTGGTGTGGCAGGGAAACACCATATATTTT. V usage is TRBV5-8 and J usage is TRBJ1-3; D is unresolved. The germline gives CDR1 SGHTS, CDR2 YDEGEE. The CDR3 spans 14 residues. Between the trimmed V and J ends, which lost 0 bases and 4 bases, there was a span of 8 bases.